This T cell receptor (beta chain) originates from a study of CD8 T cells in ankylosing spondylitis. This clonotype was seen repeatedly, ten times or more. The V segment lost 0 bases and the J segment 0 bases; nucleotides outside the gene matches: 13. The CDR3 runs 20 residues. Germline CDR1 reads DFQATT; CDR2 reads SNEGSKA (reference sequence). Quantitative 5'-RACE with molecular barcodes produced the TCR beta libraries. TCRdb redid the calling of the 5' RACE reads with MiXCR, one entry per CDR3 protein. The sample consists of 150,000 to 200,000 distinct CDR3 sequences, roughly 10% of them appearing once.

The sequenced sample consisted of blood, either unsorted or a sorted T cell fraction (not recorded which). The sequence was obtained from a male donor with ankylosing spondylitis or in good health (not recorded which). The rearrangement joins TRBV20-1 to TRBJ2-6; TRBD1 agrees at 8 bases. The CDR3 bases are TGCAGTGCTAGAGAAGCTTACCTGACAGGGGCGAACTCTGGGGCCAACGTCCTGACTTTC. Translation: CSAREAYLTGANSGANVLTF.